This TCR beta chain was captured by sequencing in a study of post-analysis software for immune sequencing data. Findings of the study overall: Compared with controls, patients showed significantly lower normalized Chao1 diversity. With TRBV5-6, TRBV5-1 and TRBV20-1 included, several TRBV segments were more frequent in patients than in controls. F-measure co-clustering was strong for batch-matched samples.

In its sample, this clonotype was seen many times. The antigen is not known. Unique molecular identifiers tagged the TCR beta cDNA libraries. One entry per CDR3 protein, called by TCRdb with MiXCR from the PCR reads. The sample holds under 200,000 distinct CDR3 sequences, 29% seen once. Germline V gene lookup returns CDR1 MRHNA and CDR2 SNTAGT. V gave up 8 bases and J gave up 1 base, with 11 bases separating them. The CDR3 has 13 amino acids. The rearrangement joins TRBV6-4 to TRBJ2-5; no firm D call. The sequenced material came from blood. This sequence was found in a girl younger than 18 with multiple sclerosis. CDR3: CASVGWGQETQYF. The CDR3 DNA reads TGTGCCAGCGTGGGTTGGGGCCAAGAGACCCAGTACTTC.